This T cell receptor (beta chain) was found in a study of identifying expanded T cells in peripheral blood. Broader study findings: Variance in clone template counts between approximately two-week samples significantly increased with total template count across all healthy donors.

Comment on this clone: Its antigen is undetermined.

Some clones are missing from TCRdb's copy, which holds only in-frame ones; the method was immunoSEQ multiplex PCR. Among 60,000 or so clones listed, approximately 83% were seen once. V was pared by 5 bases and J by 1 base, with 4 bases of the junction left unmatched. The germline V gene has CDR1 MNHEY and CDR2 SMNVEV (reference sequence). This CDR3 region has 14 residues. The source is a person aged 18 to 70 in good health. The chain couples TRBV27 to TRBJ1-1; 7 nucleotides agree with TRBD1. The sample taken for sequencing was blood. CDR3 protein: CASSPGTANTEAFF. The CDR3 DNA sequence: TGTGCCAGCAGTCCAGGGACAGCGAACACTGAAGCTTTCTTT.